This T cell receptor beta chain stems from a study of blood T cell repertoires in COVID-19. Overall study: From the United States, Italy and Spain came samples of acute and convalescent COVID-19.

The trim removed 4 bases at V and 2 bases at J, leaving 1 base unmatched. Germline CDR1 is KGHSH and CDR2 is LQKENI. The CDR3 covers 14 residues. Clones were read by immunoSEQ multiplex PCR, and TCRdb kept only the in-frame ones, dropping some. Found here are 250,000 to 300,000 clones, roughly 90% of them singletons; the top ten hold 2% to 2.5%. The sequence came from a woman aged 35 to 49 with acute COVID-19. The sequencing input was PBMCs or T cells enriched from blood (not recorded which). The V and J genes are TRBV18 and TRBJ1-1; 10 bases agree with TRBD1. The CDR3 DNA reads as TGTGCCAGCTCACGACAGGGGGCAAACACTGAAGCTTTCTTT. Translating it yields CASSRQGANTEAFF.